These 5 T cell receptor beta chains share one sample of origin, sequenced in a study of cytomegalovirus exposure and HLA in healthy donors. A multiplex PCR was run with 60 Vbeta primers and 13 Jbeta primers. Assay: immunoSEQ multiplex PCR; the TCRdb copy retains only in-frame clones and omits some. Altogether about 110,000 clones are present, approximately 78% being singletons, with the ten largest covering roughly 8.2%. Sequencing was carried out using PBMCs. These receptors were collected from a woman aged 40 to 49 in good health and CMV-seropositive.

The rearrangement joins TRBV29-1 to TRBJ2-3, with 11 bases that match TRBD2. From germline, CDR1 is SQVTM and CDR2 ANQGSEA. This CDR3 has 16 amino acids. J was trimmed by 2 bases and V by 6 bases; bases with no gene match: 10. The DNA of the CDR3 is TGCAGCGTGATCTCACTAGCGGGGGAGTCCACAGATACGCAGTATTTT. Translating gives CSVISLAGESTDTQYF.

CDR3 nucleotides: TGCGCCAGCAGCTCGCTAAGGGGACAGGGATTCTCCGGGGAGCTGTTTTTT. Protein product: CASSSLRGQGFSGELFF. The rearrangement joins TRBV5-1 to TRBJ2-2; 9 nucleotides line up with TRBD1. This CDR3 contains 17 residues. The V segment lost 3 bases and the J segment 6 bases; nucleotides outside the gene matches: 12. Germline V gene sequence: CDR1 SGHRS, CDR2 YFSETQ.

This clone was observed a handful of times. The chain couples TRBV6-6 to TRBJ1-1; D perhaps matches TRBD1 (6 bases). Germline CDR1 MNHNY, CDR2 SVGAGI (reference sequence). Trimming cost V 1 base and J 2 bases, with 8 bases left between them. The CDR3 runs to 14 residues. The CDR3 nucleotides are TGTGCCAGCAGTTACTTGGACAGCAACACTGAAGCTTTCTTT. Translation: CASSYLDSNTEAFF.

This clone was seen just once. CDR3 DNA: TGTGCCAGCAGCCCGACAGCCATCTACGAGCAGTACTTC. Translated: CASSPTAIYEQYF. The chain links TRBV7-2 to TRBJ2-7, with TRBD1 as a possible D gene (5 bases). The germline CDR1 and CDR2 sequences are SGHTA and FQGNSA. CDR3 length: 13 residues. Trimming stripped 5 bases from V and 3 bases from J, with 11 bases between. The whole variable domain, remainder taken from reference TRBV7-2 and TRBJ2-7, is GAGVSQSPSNKVTEKGKDVELRCDPISGHTALYWYRQSLGQGLEFLIYFQGNSAPDKSGLPSDRFSAERTGGSVSTLTIQRTQQEDSAVYLCASSPTAIYEQYFGPGTRLTVT.

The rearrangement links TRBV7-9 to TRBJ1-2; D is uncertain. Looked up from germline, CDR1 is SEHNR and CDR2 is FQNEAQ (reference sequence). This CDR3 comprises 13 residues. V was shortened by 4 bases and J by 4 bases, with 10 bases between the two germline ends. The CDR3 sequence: CASSSTGGYGYTF. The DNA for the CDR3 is TGTGCCAGCAGCTCGACGGGAGGCTATGGCTACACCTTC.